This T cell receptor (beta chain) comes out of a study of blood T cell repertoires in COVID-19. As for the study in general: The United States, Italy and Spain provided the acute and convalescent COVID-19 samples. In each case, the material was cDNA or gDNA derived from T cells, B-cell-depleted T cells, or PBMCs.

Original processing notes: Amplified reference gene primers provided the basis for estimating nucleated cell counts. Measured with immunoSEQ multiplex PCR; TCRdb has only the in-frame clones, and not every one. V, J and clone size are taken as reported in that table, and D and trimming were inferred from the DNA itself. The repertoire consists of about 94,000 clones, with 65% to 85% occurring once and the leading ten covering around 6.9%. This CDR3 has 14 residues. CDR1 and CDR2 from the germline V gene are KGHSH and LQKENI. Between the trimmed V and J ends, which lost 6 bases and 0 bases, there was a span of 12 bases.

The sequence came from a man between 60 and 70 years old with acute or convalescent COVID-19. The V and J genes are TRBV18 and TRBJ2-7; D is undetermined. The sample taken for sequencing was peripheral blood. CDR3: CASSYPAVSYEQYF. In nucleotides, the CDR3 is TGTGCCAGCTCCTACCCGGCGGTCTCCTACGAGCAGTACTTC.